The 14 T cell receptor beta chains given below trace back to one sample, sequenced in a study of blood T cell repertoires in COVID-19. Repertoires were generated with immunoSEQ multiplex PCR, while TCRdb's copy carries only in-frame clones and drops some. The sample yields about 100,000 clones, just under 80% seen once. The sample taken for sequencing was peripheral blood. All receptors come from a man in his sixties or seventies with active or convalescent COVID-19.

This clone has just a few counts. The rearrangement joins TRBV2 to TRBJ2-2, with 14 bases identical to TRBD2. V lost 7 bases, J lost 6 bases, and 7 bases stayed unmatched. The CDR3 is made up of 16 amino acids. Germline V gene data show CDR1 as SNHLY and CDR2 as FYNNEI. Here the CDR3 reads CASMTGLAGGPGELFF. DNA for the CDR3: TGTGCCAGCATGACCGGACTAGCGGGAGGTCCCGGGGAGCTGTTTTTT.

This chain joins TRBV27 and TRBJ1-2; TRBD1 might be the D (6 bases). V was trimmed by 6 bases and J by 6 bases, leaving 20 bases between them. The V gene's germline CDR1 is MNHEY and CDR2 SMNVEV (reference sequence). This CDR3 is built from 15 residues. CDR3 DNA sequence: TGTGCCAGCAGATCCCGCCTGGGAGGGGGGGATGGCTACACCTTC. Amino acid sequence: CASRSRLGGGDGYTF.

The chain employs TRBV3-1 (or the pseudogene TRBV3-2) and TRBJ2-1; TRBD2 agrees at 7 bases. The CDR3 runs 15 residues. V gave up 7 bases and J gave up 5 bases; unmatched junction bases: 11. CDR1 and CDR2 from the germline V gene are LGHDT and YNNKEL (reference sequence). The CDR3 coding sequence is TGTGCCAGCAACCGGGGAGCGGGGATAAACAATGAGCAGTTCTTC. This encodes CASNRGAGINNEQFF.

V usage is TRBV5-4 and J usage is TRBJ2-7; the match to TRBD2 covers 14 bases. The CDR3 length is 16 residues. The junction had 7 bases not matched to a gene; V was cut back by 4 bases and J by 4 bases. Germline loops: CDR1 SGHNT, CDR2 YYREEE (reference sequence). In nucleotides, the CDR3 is TGTGCCAGCAGCAGGGGACTAGCGGGAGATAGGTACGAGCAGTACTTC. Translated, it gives CASSRGLAGDRYEQYF.

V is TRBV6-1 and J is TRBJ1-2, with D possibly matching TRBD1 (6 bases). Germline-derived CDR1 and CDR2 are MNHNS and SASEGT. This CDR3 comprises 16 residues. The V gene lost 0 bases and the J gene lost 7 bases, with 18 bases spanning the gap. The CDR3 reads CASSEAQRTAGFGYTF. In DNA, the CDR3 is TGTGCCAGCAGTGAAGCCCAAAGGACAGCTGGATTTGGCTACACCTTC.

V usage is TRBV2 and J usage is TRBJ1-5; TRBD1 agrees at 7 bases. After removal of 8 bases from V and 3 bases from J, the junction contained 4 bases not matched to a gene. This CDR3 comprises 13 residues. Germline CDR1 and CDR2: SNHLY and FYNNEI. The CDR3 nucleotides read TGTGCCAGCCGGGGGACAGTCAATCAGCCCCAGCATTTT. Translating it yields CASRGTVNQPQHF.

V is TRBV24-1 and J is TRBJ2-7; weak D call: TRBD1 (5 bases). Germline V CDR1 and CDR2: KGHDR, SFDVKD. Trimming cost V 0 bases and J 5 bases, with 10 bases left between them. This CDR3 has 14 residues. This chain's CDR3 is CATSDLARDDEQYF. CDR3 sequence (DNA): TGTGCCACCAGTGATTTGGCCAGGGATGACGAGCAGTACTTC.

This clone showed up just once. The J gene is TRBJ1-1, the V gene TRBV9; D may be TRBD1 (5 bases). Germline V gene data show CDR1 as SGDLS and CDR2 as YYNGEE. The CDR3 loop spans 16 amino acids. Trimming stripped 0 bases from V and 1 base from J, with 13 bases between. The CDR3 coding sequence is TGTGCCAGCAGCGTAGCAGGGTTTGGCGGGAACACTGAAGCTTTCTTT. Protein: CASSVAGFGGNTEAFF.

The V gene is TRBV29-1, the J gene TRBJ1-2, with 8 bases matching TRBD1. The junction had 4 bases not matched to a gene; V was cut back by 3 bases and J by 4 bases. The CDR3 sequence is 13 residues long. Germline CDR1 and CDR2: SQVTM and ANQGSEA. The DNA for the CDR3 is TGCAGCGTTGATTCTGGGACAGGCTATGGCTACACCTTC. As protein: CSVDSGTGYGYTF.

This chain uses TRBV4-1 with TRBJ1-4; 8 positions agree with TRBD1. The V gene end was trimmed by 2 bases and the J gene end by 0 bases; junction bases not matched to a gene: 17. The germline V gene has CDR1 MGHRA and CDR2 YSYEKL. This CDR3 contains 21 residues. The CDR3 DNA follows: TGCGCCAGCAGCCAATTCCCGCCAGGACAGGGACCGTTTGCAACTAATGAAAAACTGTTTTTT. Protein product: CASSQFPPGQGPFATNEKLFF.

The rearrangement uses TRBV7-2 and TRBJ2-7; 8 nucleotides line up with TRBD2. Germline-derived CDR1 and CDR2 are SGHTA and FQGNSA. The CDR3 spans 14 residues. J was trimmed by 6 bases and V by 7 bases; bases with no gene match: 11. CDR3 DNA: TGTGCCAGCACCGCCGGGACTAGTGGGTTCGAGCAGTACTTC. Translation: CASTAGTSGFEQYF.

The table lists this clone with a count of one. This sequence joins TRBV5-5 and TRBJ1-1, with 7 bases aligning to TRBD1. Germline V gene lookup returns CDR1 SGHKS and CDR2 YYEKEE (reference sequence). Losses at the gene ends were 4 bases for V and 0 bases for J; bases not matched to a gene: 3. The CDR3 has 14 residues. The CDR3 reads CASSLGTVNTEAFF. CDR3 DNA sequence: TGTGCCAGCAGCCTTGGGACAGTGAACACTGAAGCTTTCTTT.

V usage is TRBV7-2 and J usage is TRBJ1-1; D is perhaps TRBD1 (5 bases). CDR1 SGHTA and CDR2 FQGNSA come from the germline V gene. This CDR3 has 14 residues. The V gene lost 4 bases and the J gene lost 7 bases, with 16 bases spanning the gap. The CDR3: CASSSVFRVGEAFF. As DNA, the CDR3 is TGTGCCAGCAGCTCAGTTTTCAGGGTGGGTGAAGCTTTCTTT.

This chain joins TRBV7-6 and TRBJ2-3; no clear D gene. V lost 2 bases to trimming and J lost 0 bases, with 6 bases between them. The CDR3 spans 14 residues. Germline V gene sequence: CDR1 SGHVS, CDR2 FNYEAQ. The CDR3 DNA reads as TGTGCCAGCAGCTTACAGTCTAGCACAGATACGCAGTATTTT. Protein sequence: CASSLQSSTDTQYF.